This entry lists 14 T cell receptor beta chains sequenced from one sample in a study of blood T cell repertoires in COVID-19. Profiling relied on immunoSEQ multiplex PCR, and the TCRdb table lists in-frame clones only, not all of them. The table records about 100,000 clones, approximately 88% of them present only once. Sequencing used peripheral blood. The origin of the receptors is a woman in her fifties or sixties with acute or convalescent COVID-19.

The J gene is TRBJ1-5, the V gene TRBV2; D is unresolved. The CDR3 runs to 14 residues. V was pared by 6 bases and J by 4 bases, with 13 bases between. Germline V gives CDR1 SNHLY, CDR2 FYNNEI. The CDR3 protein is CASSGRRFNQPQHF. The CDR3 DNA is TGTGCCAGCAGCGGGCGGAGGTTTAATCAGCCCCAGCATTTT.

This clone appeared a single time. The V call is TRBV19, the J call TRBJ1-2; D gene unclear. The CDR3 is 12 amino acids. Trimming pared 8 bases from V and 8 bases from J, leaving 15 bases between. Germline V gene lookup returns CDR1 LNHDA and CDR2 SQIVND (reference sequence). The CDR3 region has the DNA TGTGCCAGTTCCCAGGTACTAGGGGGCTACACCTTC. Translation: CASSQVLGGYTF.

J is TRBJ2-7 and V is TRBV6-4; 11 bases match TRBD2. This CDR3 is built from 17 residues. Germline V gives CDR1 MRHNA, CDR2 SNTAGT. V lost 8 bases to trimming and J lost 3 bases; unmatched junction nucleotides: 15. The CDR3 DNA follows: TGTGCCAGCTCCCCCGGGACTAGCGGAGTTCGAGGCTACGAGCAGTACGTC. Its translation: CASSPGTSGVRGYEQYV.

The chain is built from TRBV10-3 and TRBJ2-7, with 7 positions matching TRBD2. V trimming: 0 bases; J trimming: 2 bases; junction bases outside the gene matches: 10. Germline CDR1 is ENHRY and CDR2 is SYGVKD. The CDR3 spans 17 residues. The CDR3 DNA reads TGTGCCATCAGTGAGTCGCTCGCGGGAGACGCGGCCTACGAGCAGTACTTC. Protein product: CAISESLAGDAAYEQYF.

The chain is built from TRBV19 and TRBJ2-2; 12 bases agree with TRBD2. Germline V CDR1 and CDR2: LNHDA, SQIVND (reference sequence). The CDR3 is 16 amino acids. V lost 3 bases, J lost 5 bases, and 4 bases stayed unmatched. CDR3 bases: TGTGCCAGTAGTATCGCTAGCGGGAGGGCAACCGGGGAGCTGTTTTTT. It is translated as CASSIASGRATGELFF.

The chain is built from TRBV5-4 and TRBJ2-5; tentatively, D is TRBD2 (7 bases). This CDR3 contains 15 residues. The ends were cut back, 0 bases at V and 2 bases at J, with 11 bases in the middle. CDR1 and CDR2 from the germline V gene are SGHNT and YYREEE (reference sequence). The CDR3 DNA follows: TGTGCCAGCAGCTTGGCGGGGGGCAGGCAAGAGACCCAGTACTTC. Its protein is CASSLAGGRQETQYF.

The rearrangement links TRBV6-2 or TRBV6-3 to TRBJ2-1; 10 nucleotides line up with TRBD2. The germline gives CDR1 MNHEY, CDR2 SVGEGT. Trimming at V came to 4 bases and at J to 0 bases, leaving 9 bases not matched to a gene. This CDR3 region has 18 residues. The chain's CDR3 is CASSSPGLALNSYNEQFF. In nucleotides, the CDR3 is TGTGCCAGCAGTTCCCCGGGACTAGCGCTCAACTCCTACAATGAGCAGTTCTTC.

CDR3: CASSPLGRANSPLHF. As DNA, the CDR3 is TGTGCCAGCAGCCCTTTGGGCAGGGCGAATTCACCCCTCCACTTT. The rearrangement links TRBV7-2 to TRBJ1-6; weak D call: TRBD1 (5 bases). The CDR3 totals 15 residues. V was cut by 5 bases and J by 7 bases, with 15 bases left in between. Germline lookup yields CDR1 SGHTA and CDR2 FQGNSA.

The CDR3 coding sequence is TGCGCCAGCCAGACAGTCGGCTCCTACAATGAGCAGTTCTTC. It yields the protein CASQTVGSYNEQFF. J is TRBJ2-1 and V is TRBV5-1, with D perhaps matching TRBD1 (5 bases). Looked up from germline, CDR1 is SGHRS and CDR2 is YFSETQ. The CDR3 spans 14 residues. V lost 7 bases to trimming and J lost 0 bases, with 11 bases between them.

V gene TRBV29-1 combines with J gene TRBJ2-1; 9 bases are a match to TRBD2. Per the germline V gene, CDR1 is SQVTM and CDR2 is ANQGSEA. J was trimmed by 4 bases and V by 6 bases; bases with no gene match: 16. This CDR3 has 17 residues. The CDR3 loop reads CSVRPSSGRLRYNEQFF. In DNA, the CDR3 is TGCAGCGTCCGTCCGAGCAGCGGGAGGTTGCGTTACAATGAGCAGTTCTTC.

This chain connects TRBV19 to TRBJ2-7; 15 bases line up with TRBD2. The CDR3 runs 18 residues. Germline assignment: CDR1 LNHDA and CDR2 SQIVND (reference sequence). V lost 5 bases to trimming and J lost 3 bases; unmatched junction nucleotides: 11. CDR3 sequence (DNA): TGTGCCAGTAGTCCCCAGGGACTAGCGGGAGGTATCTACTACGAGCAGTACGTC. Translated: CASSPQGLAGGIYYEQYV.

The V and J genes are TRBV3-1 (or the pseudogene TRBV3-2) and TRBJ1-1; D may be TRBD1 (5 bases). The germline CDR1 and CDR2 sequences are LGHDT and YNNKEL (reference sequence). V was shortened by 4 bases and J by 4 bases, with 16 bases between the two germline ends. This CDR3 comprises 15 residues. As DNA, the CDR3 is TGTGCCAGCAGCCCCAGGGATGGCGGGGGCACTGAAGCTTTCTTT. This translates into CASSPRDGGGTEAFF.

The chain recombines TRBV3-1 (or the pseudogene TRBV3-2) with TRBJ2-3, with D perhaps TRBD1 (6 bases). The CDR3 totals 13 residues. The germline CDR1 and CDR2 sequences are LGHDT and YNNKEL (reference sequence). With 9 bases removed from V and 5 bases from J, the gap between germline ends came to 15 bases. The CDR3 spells CASRGFSRDTQYF. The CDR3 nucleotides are TGTGCCAGTAGGGGGTTTTCGCGAGATACGCAGTATTTT.

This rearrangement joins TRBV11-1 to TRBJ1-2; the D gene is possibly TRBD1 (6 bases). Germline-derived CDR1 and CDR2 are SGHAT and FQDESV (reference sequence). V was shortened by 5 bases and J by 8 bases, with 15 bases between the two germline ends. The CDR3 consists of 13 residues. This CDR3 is CASSPRGVGGYTF. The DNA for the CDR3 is TGTGCCAGCAGCCCCAGGGGCGTCGGCGGCTACACCTTC.